The 14 T cell receptor beta chains listed next were all sequenced from one sample in a study of shared clonotypes between healthy human individuals. TCRdb's table, derived via immunoSEQ multiplex PCR, lists solely in-frame clones and lacks some. The sample includes 660,000 or so clones, roughly 96% of them seen just once. The naive CD8 population came from CD45RO-negative cells selected for CCR7, without terminally differentiated effector memory CD45RA+ cells. The sequencing input was naive CD8+ T cells sorted from blood. Receptors were obtained from a woman under 40 in good health.

The chain uses TRBV4-2 and TRBJ2-7, with D possibly called TRBD1 or TRBD2 (5 bases each). The CDR3 spans 15 residues. With 0 bases removed from V and 4 bases from J, the gap between germline ends came to 13 bases. Germline lookup yields CDR1 LGHNA and CDR2 YNFKEQ. The CDR3 bases are TGTGCCAGCAGCCAAGAGATGGGGACCTTATACGAGCAGTACTTC. Its protein product is CASSQEMGTLYEQYF.

Here the CDR3 DNA reads TGTGCCAGCAGCTTTCCTGCAGGGGGTGTGAGCACCGGGGAGCTGTTTTTT. This sequence encodes CASSFPAGGVSTGELFF. V and J are TRBV11-2 and TRBJ2-2, with TRBD1 matching over 7 bases. V trimming: 3 bases; J trimming: 4 bases; junction bases outside the gene matches: 11. Germline loops: CDR1 SGHAT, CDR2 FQNNGV. There are 17 residues in the CDR3.

This clone occurred once. The CDR3 reads CASSGQGAGEQYF. CDR3 nucleotides: TGTGCCAGCAGTGGACAGGGGGCTGGGGAGCAGTACTTC. The V gene is TRBV2, the J gene TRBJ2-7; 10 positions match TRBD1. Germline CDR1 and CDR2: SNHLY and FYNNEI. V was clipped by 4 bases and J by 7 bases; unmatched bases: 4. The CDR3 sequence is 13 residues long.

This chain uses TRBV14 with TRBJ2-7; D gene unclear. This CDR3 has 13 residues. V shed 6 bases and J shed 4 bases, with 13 bases lying between them. Germline V CDR1 and CDR2: SGHDN, FVKESK. CDR3 sequence reads: CASSFGLEYEQYF. The CDR3 nucleotides read TGTGCCAGCAGTTTCGGCCTAGAGTACGAGCAGTACTTC.

The sample holds one count of this clone. The chain couples TRBV4-1 to TRBJ2-2; TRBD1 is a possible D gene (5 bases). Trimming removed 0 bases from V and 7 bases from J, with 12 bases in between. The CDR3 is made up of 15 amino acids. The germline V gene has CDR1 MGHRA and CDR2 YSYEKL. CDR3 nucleotides: TGCGCCAGCAGCCAAGAGCCAGGGTCGGACGGGGAGCTGTTTTTT. It specifies CASSQEPGSDGELFF.

Details on this clone: One end of the junction does not line up with germline, which may come from a read error. The genes are TRBV6-4 and TRBJ2-1, with TRBD1 as a possible D gene (5 bases). The germline V gene has CDR1 MRHNA and CDR2 SNTAGT. The CDR3 consists of 12 residues. This CDR3 is CASGDSYNEQFF. The CDR3 bases are TGTGCCAGCGGTGACAGCTACAATGAGCAGTTCTTC.

This chain links TRBV7-6 with TRBJ2-1; the match to TRBD2 covers 13 bases. The CDR3 consists of 17 residues. V gave up 1 base and J gave up 7 bases; unmatched junction bases: 7. The germline gives CDR1 SGHVS, CDR2 FNYEAQ. CDR3 nucleotides: TGTGCCAGCAGCTTAGGGACTAGCGGGAGCAGCTTGAATGAGCAGTTCTTC. Its translation: CASSLGTSGSSLNEQFF.

This clone was found once. The chain employs TRBV28 and TRBJ1-4, with D uncertain. CDR1 and CDR2 (germline): MDHEN, SYDVKM. The CDR3 length is 12 residues. V was cut by 6 bases and J by 5 bases, with 7 bases left in between. In DNA, the CDR3 is TGTGCCAGCAGAGTGAAAAATGAAAAACTGTTTTTT. Protein product: CASRVKNEKLFF.

J is TRBJ2-1 and V is TRBV12-5; 8 bases agree with TRBD2. Germline loops: CDR1 LGHNT, CDR2 FRNRAP. Trimming took 0 bases from V and 9 from J; bases not matched to a gene: 10. The CDR3 has 16 amino acids. The CDR3 region is CASGLVLGGRNSEQFF. CDR3 nucleotides: TGTGCTAGTGGTTTGGTGCTGGGCGGGAGGAATTCTGAGCAGTTCTTC.

The CDR3 reads CASMGNTGELFF. In DNA form, the CDR3 reads TGTGCCAGCATGGGGAACACCGGGGAGCTGTTTTTT. This sequence joins TRBV6-1 and TRBJ2-2; D is unclear. Germline lookup yields CDR1 MNHNS and CDR2 SASEGT. The V end was cut by 7 bases, the J end by 1 base, with 4 bases between. CDR3 length equals 12 residues.

The chain carries TRBV10-1 and TRBJ2-7; D remains ambiguous. Germline V gene data show CDR1 as WNHNN and CDR2 as SYGVQD (reference sequence). Trimming cost V 0 bases and J 1 base, with 7 bases left between them. This CDR3 contains 14 residues. In DNA, the CDR3 is TGCGCCAGCAGTGAGTCGGGCAGATCCTACGAGCAGTACTTC. Its translation is CASSESGRSYEQYF.

This clone appeared once. V is TRBV19 and J is TRBJ1-1; unclear D gene. Germline V gene lookup returns CDR1 LNHDA and CDR2 SQIVND (reference sequence). Trimming cost V 7 bases and J 6 bases, with 12 bases left between them. The CDR3 spans 12 residues. Here the CDR3 reads CASNRGGAEAFF. The CDR3, as DNA: TGTGCCAGTAACCGGGGTGGCGCTGAAGCTTTCTTT. The whole variable domain, filled in from reference TRBV19 and TRBJ1-1, reads DGGITQSPKYLFRKEGQNVTLSCEQNLNHDAMYWYRQDPGQGLRLIYYSQIVNDFQKGDIAEGYSVSREKKESFPLTVTSAQKNPTAFYLCASNRGGAEAFFGQGTRLTVV.

The genes are TRBV7-9 and TRBJ2-7; no clear D. The V end was cut by 1 base, the J end by 5 bases, with 12 bases between. This CDR3 is 14 amino acids long. CDR1 SEHNR and CDR2 FQNEAQ come from the germline V gene (reference sequence). CDR3 in amino acids: CASSLGPGIHEQYF. The CDR3 coding sequence is TGTGCCAGCAGCTTAGGCCCGGGTATCCACGAGCAGTACTTC. The full variable domain, with the rest looked up from reference TRBV7-9 and TRBJ2-7, is DTGVSQNPRHKITKRGQNVTFRCDPISEHNRLYWYRQTLGQGPEFLTYFQNEAQLEKSRLLSDRFSAERPKGSFSTLEIQRTEQGDSAMYLCASSLGPGIHEQYFGPGTRLTVT.

The chain has TRBV11-2 and TRBJ2-1, with D perhaps assigned TRBD1 or TRBD2 (5 bases each). Trimming removed 5 bases at V and 8 bases at J, with 25 bases between. Germline CDR1 and CDR2: SGHAT and FQNNGV. The CDR3 length is 17 residues. CDR3 residues: CASSPPKGTPGIYEQFF. The CDR3 DNA sequence: TGTGCCAGCAGCCCCCCCAAGGGGACCCCCGGGATTTATGAGCAGTTCTTC.